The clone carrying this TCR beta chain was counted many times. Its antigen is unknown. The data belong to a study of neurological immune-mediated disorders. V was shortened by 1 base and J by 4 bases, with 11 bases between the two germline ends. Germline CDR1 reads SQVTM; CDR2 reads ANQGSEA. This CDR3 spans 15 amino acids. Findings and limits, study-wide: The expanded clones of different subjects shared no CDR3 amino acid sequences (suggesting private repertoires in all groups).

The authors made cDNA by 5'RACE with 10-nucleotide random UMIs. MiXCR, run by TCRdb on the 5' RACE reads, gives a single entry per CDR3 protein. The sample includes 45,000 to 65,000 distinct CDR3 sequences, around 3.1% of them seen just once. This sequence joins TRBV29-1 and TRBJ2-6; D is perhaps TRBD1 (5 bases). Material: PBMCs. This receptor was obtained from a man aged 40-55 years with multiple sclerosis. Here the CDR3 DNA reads TGCAGCGTTGAAGCAGGGCATCCCGGGGCCAACGTCCTGACTTTC. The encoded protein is CSVEAGHPGANVLTF.